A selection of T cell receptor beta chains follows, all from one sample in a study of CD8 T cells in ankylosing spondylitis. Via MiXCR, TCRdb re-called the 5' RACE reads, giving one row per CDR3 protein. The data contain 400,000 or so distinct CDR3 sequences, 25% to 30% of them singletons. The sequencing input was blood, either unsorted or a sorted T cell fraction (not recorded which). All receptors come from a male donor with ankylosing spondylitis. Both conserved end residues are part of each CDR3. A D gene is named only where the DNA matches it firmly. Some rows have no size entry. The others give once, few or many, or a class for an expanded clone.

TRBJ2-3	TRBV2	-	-	TGTGCCAGCAGTGAAGAGAGGGATACGCAGTATTTT	CASSEERDTQYF
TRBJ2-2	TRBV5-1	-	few	TGCGCCAGCAGCTTGAGGGGGGAAGGCACCGGGGAGCTGTTTTTT	CASSLRGEGTGELFF
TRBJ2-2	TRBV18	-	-	TGTGCCAGCTCACGTATTGTCCAGGCCGGGGAGCTGTTTTTT	CASSRIVQAGELFF
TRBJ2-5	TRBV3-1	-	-	TGTGCCAGCAGCCAAGATGGGGGCTCCCGGACTACCCAGTACTTC	CASSQDGGSRTTQYF
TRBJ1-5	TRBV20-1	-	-	TGCAGTGCTAGAGCCACCTTGGGCAATCAGCCCCAGCATTTT	CSARATLGNQPQHF
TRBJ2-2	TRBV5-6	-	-	TGTGCCAGCAGCTTGACGACAGCGAACACCGGGGAGCTGTTTTTT	CASSLTTANTGELFF
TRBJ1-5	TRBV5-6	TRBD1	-	TGTGCCAGCAGCCGCTACAGGGGACGCAATCAGCCCCAGCATTTT	CASSRYRGRNQPQHF
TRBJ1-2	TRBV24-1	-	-	TGTGCCACCAGTGACGGGAGGGACACCTCTAACTATGGCTACACCTTC	CATSDGRDTSNYGYTF
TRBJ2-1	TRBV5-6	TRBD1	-	TGTGCCAGCAGCCGAACCGGGACAGGGAGGAATGAGCAGTTCTTC	CASSRTGTGRNEQFF
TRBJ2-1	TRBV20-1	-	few	TGCAGTGCCGGACAGAACAGCGTCCATGAGCAGTTCTTC	CSAGQNSVHEQFF
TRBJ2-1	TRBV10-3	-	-	TGTGCCATCAGTGAGTCAACAGCATCGACCAACAATGAGCAGTTCTTC	CAISESTASTNNEQFF
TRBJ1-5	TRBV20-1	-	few	TGCAGTGCCAACCGGGCTCCCAATCAGCCCCAGCATTTT	CSANRAPNQPQHF
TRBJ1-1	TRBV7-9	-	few	TGTGCCAGCAGCTTAGGGACCCCGGATCTGAGTGAAGCTTTCTTT	CASSLGTPDLSEAFF
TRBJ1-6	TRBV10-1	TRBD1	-	TGCGCCAGCAGTGTCGGACGGGACAGAGGTTCACCCCTCCACTTT	CASSVGRDRGSPLHF
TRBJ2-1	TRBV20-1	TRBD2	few	TGCAGTGCTAGACTAGCGGGAGTCTATGAGCAGTTCTTC	CSARLAGVYEQFF
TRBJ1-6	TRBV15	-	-	TGTGCCACCAGCCGGGGTGAGTCACCCCTCCACTTT	CATSRGESPLHF
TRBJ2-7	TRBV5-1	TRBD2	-	TGCGCCAGCAGCTTGGAGGTAGCGGGAGACGAGCAGTACTTC	CASSLEVAGDEQYF
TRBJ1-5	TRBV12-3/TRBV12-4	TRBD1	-	TGTGCCAGCAGTACAGGGGGAGCCCAGCATTTT	CASSTGGAQHF